This T cell receptor beta chain was found in a study of identical twins. Study-level results: Modelling underestimated the level of out-of-frame TCR alpha sharing observed in monozygotic twins.

TCRdb reprocessed the 5' RACE reads with MiXCR, giving one entry per CDR3 protein. The top ten hold 0.25% to 0.3% of the sample, which has some 1,600,000 distinct CDR3 sequences, 25% to 35% seen once. The CDR3 spans 15 residues. Trimming removed 6 bases from V and 1 base from J; junction bases left unmatched: 6. Germline V gene data show CDR1 as DFQATT and CDR2 as SNEGSKA (reference sequence). Points on this clonotype: As yet, its antigen is unknown.

Sequencing was done on a sample of cord blood. The TCR was taken from a newborn girl in good health. J is TRBJ2-2 and V is TRBV20-1, with 9 positions matching TRBD2. The CDR3 DNA reads as TGCAGTGCGATCTCTAGCGGGATGAACACCGGGGAGCTGTTTTTT. Translated, it gives CSAISSGMNTGELFF.